The T cell receptor (beta chain) under discussion was sequenced for a study of beta chain features in type 1 diabetes. The CDR3 spans 16 residues. After removal of 3 bases from V and 2 bases from J, the junction contained 6 bases not matched to a gene. Germline V gene lookup returns CDR1 KGHSH and CDR2 LQKENI. The entirety of the isolated RNA underwent reverse transcription, so expressed TCRB transcripts were sequenced. Clones were sequenced by immunoSEQ multiplex PCR, and TCRdb holds only the in-frame ones, with some missing. The table records 140,000 or so clones, 8.5% to 12% of them present only once.

The sequence was collected from a young man in good health. The sequenced sample was naive CD4+ T cells from blood. This chain links TRBV18 with TRBJ2-2; 7 nucleotides agree with TRBD1. The CDR3, as DNA: TGTGCCAGCTCACCTATCGGGACAGTTAACACCGGGGAGCTGTTTTTT. Protein product: CASSPIGTVNTGELFF.